This entry lists 5 T cell receptor beta chains sequenced from one sample in a study of blood T cell repertoires in COVID-19. Generated by immunoSEQ multiplex PCR, the TCRdb table keeps only in-frame clones and is missing some. Among about 270,000 clones listed, approximately 89% were seen once. The specimen sequenced was peripheral blood. The receptors derive from a man aged 40-49 years who had recovered from COVID-19.

The chain links TRBV7-9 to TRBJ2-7; 10 nucleotides agree with TRBD2. CDR1 and CDR2 from the germline V gene are SEHNR and FQNEAQ (reference sequence). J was trimmed by 1 base and V by 1 base; bases with no gene match: 4. The CDR3 consists of 16 residues. The CDR3 reads CASSLGVSGRSYEQYF. The CDR3, as DNA: TGTGCCAGCAGCTTAGGGGTTAGCGGGAGGTCCTACGAGCAGTACTTC.

The rearrangement joins TRBV7-6 to TRBJ2-2; D perhaps matches TRBD2 (7 bases). This CDR3 comprises 17 residues. The germline V gene has CDR1 SGHVS and CDR2 FNYEAQ. V was shortened by 4 bases and J by 3 bases, with 18 bases between the two germline ends. CDR3 loop: CASSSRRGRAHTGELFF. DNA of the CDR3: TGTGCCAGCAGCTCCCGTAGGGGGAGGGCCCACACCGGGGAGCTGTTTTTT.

The chain joins TRBV11-3 to TRBJ2-7; D perhaps matches TRBD2 (5 bases). The CDR3 is 14 residues long. V was trimmed by 3 bases and J by 2 bases, leaving 11 bases between them. Germline V gene data show CDR1 as SGHNT and CDR2 as YENEEA. The CDR3 DNA reads as TGTGCCAGCAGCTTTACAACCGGGACCTACGAGCAGTACTTC. Protein product: CASSFTTGTYEQYF.

The rearrangement uses TRBV6-4 and TRBJ2-5, with a weak D call TRBD2 (6 bases). Germline-derived CDR1 and CDR2 are MRHNA and SNTAGT. The CDR3 covers 15 residues. With 6 bases removed from V and 7 bases from J, the gap between germline ends came to 21 bases. In DNA form, the CDR3 reads TGTGCCAGCAGCCCCGGGACTGGTCTCAGCGGGACCCAGTACTTC. Its translation: CASSPGTGLSGTQYF.

The V call is TRBV15, the J call TRBJ2-5; D not resolved. This CDR3 comprises 13 residues. Germline loops: CDR1 LNHNV, CDR2 YYDKDF (reference sequence). V lost 0 bases to trimming and J lost 1 base, with 3 bases between them. CDR3 loop: CATSRDSQETQYF. The CDR3 nucleotides are TGTGCCACCAGCAGAGACAGCCAAGAGACCCAGTACTTC.